This T cell receptor (beta chain) emerged from a study of T-cell memory formation after mild COVID-19 (dated by TCRdb to the early 2020s). Broadly, across the study: TCR sequence clusters from the two donors were largely donor specific. T-cell clones expanding and contracting after mild COVID-19 in a couple of donors were tracked by longitudinal TCRalpha and TCRbeta repertoire sequencing. Two young, previously healthy adult volunteers, one female and one male, were included in the cohort.

This clonotype was picked up a small number of times. Its antigen is unknown. No base qualities exist here, and no much larger clone lies one base off it. Ficoll-Paque density gradient centrifugation was the method used to isolate PBMCs. Including the terminal cysteine and phenylalanine, the CDR3 comprises 15 residues. Here the CDR3 DNA is all that survives: 45 bases in frame from base 1. V and J are trimmed by 2 bases and 2 bases, and the gene matches miss 6 bases of the junction. Via the germline V gene (reference sequence), CDR1 is SEHNR and CDR2 FQNEAQ. Sequencing was performed on an Illumina NovaSeq 6000. TCRalpha and TCRbeta cDNA libraries were constructed by 5'RACE with constant-segment primers, with sample barcodes and unique molecular identifiers being introduced. RNA was extracted from every sample with Trizol reagent. Amplification of the libraries took two PCR steps, and the second step added a second sample barcode plus Illumina TruSeq adapters. Sequencing of libraries was performed on an Illumina NovaSeq with 2 x 150 bp paired-end reads. Processing in the source paper ran as follows. Demultiplexing of reads and collapsing into UMI-guided consensus sequences were performed with migec v1.2.7. Using mixcr v2.1.11, UMI consensuses were aligned to TRA and TRB V and J templates and then assembled into clonotypes. Expanded or contracted clonotypes were those called significant by both edgeR and NoisET, with noise models trained on biological replicates. For edgeR calls, the cutoffs were a false discovery rate-adjusted p below 0.01 and a log2 fold-change threshold of 1. As an exploratory analysis of dynamics, max-normalized trajectories of the 1000 most abundant clonotypes were examined with PCA combined with hierarchical clustering. The CD4 or CD8 phenotype of responding clones was assigned using the separately sequenced CD4+ and CD8+ repertoires. The raw public data were reprocessed by TCRdb itself: fastp quality trimming at Q25, MiXCR clonotype calling, in-frame beta chains only. Identical CDR3 protein sequences are pooled into one entry, listed with their most common genes and DNA. It is TCRdb's table, rather than the study itself, that gives the V and J calls and clone size. Here the sample has about 560,000 distinct CDR3 sequences; approximately 15% occur a single time. About 8.1% of the sample belongs to the ten largest clones.

General study outcomes and caveats: The study included only a couple of mild cases, and larger cohorts that include severe cases with pre-infection samples were judged to be necessary. SARS-CoV-2 specificity was not confirmed for the second-wave clones peaking on day 37. Clones contracting from day 15 to 85 had balanced CD4/CD8 phenotypes, while a second wave expanding from day 15 to 37 was biased towards CD4+. The detection of some responding clones in pre-infection memory suggests that pre-existing cross-reactive memory T cells joined the SARS-CoV-2 response. Contracting CD4+ clones appeared mostly in the CM and EM memory subsets, whereas CD8+ clones were enriched in EMRA.

Sequenced input: PBMCs or a T cell subset sorted from them (not recorded which). This sequence originates from an adult woman who had mild COVID-19 (a few samples of this study predate the infection). The sample titles of this study are shuffled in the database, so cell type and time point are left out; the donor was told from shared clones. The rearranged chain carries TRBV7-9 and TRBJ2-7, with 7 bases aligning to TRBD2. The base sequence is TGTGCCAGCAGCTTACCGGGGGGACCTACCTACGAGCAGTACTTC. This gives the protein CASSLPGGPTYEQYF.